This entry features one T cell receptor (beta chain) sequence. What it binds is not known. Trimming removed 6 bases from V and 0 bases from J, with 15 bases in between. The CDR3 is made up of 16 amino acids. Germline V CDR1 and CDR2: LNHDA, SQIVND (reference sequence). This specimen belongs to a study of sequential checkpoint blockade in melanoma. In the study overall: Both treatment sequences were followed by maintenance nivolumab. After nivolumab or ipilimumab alone, twenty-two patients had week-13 rebiopsies.

Sequencing used immunoSEQ multiplex PCR; TCRdb keeps in-frame clones, though not all of them. The table shows fewer than 20,000 clones, with about 28% occurring only once. Overall study findings and caveats: T-cell fraction and clonality followed PD-L1 and CD8+ counts, not mutational load.

Regarding treatment: randomized to nivolumab then ipilimumab (arm A) or the reverse (arm B). The TCR comes from a human donor with melanoma. Here the sequenced sample was tumor tissue (inferred from file names), taken from a patient given nivolumab and ipilimumab in sequence. V usage is TRBV19 and J usage is TRBJ2-1; D remains unclear. CDR3 coding DNA: TGTGCCAGTAGCACCTCCGCGACCTCCTCCTACAATGAGCAGTTCTTC. It yields the protein CASSTSATSSYNEQFF.